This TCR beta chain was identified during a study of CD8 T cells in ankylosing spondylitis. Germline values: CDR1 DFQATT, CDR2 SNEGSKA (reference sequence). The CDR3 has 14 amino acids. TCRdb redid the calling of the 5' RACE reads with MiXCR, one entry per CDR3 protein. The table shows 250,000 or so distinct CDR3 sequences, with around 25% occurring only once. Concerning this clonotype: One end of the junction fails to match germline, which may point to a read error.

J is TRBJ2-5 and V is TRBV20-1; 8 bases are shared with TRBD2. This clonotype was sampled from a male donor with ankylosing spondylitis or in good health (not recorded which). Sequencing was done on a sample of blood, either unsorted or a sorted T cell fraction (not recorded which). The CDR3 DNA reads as TGCAGTCCTCCGGGGTCTAGCGGGCAAGAGCCCCAGTACTTC. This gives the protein CSPPGSSGQEPQYF.